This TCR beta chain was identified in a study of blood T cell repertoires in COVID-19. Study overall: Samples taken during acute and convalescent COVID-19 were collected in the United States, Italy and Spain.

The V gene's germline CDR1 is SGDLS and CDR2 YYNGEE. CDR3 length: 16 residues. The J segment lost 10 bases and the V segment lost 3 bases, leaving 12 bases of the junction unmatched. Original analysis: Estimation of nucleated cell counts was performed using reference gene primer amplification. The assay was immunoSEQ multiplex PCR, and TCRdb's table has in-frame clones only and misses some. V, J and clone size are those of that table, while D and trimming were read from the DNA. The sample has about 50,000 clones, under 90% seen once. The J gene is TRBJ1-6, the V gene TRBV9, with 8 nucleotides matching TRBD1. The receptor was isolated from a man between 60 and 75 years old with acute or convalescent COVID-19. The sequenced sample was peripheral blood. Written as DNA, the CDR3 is TGTGCCAGCAGCGGGACCGGGACAGGCGGGATATCACCCCTCCACTTT. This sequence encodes CASSGTGTGGISPLHF. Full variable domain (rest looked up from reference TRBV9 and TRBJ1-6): DSGVTQTPKHLITATGQRVTLRCSPRSGDLSVYWYQQSLDQGLQFLIQYYNGEERAKGNILERFSAQQFPDLHSELNLSSLELGDSALYFCASSGTGTGGISPLHFGNGTRLTVT.